Listed below are T cell receptor beta chains from one sample, sequenced in a study of T-cell reconstitution after alpha-beta-depleted transplantation in children. From the PCR reads, TCRdb called clonotypes with MiXCR, one entry per CDR3 protein. The table has approximately 520,000 distinct CDR3 sequences, about 10% seen once; the top ten hold 14%. The sample consisted of PBMCs, mostly from graft donor cells, taken 180 days after TCRalphabeta/CD19-depleted stem cell transplant. All receptors derive from a female patient between 2 and 15 years old who had a stem cell transplant for aplastic anemia, so the T cells may come from the graft donor. CDR3s include the opening cysteine and the closing phenylalanine or tryptophan. D genes are given only for firm matches. For some rows the clone size is stated as once, few or many, or as a class when expanded; others skip it.

-	-	TRBV20-1	TRBJ2-7	CSAPPGRLTYEQYF	TGCAGTGCCCCGCCGGGACGCCTTACCTACGAGCAGTACTTC
TRBD1	many	TRBV25-1	TRBJ1-5	CASSDGRGPHQPQHF	TGTGCCAGCAGTGATGGCAGGGGGCCCCATCAGCCCCAGCATTTT
-	-	TRBV3-1	TRBJ2-1	CASSQDSAFPYNEQFF	TGTGCCAGCAGCCAAGATTCAGCTTTCCCCTACAATGAGCAGTTCTTC
TRBD1	-	TRBV18	TRBJ2-7	CASSLGQGTEQYF	TGTGCCAGCTCACTCGGACAGGGCACCGAGCAGTACTTC
-	-	TRBV20-1	TRBJ2-3	CSAYPETDTQYF	TGCAGTGCCTATCCGGAGACAGATACGCAGTATTTT
TRBD2	few	TRBV12-3/TRBV12-4	TRBJ2-1	CASSLRASGGGEQFF	TGTGCCAGCAGTTTAAGGGCTAGCGGGGGCGGTGAGCAGTTCTTC
-	few	TRBV19	TRBJ1-1	CATSFGRVNTEAFF	TGTGCCACCTCTTTTGGGAGGGTGAACACTGAAGCTTTCTTT
-	few	TRBV6-5	TRBJ1-4	CASSYSGTYGPNEKLFF	TGTGCCAGCAGTTACTCCGGGACCTACGGACCCAATGAAAAACTGTTTTTT
TRBD1	many	TRBV28	TRBJ2-7	CASSPGTGGAYEQYF	TGTGCCAGCAGCCCCGGGACAGGGGGAGCGTACGAGCAGTACTTC
TRBD2	many	TRBV15	TRBJ2-1	CATSRGIGRPVYNEQFF	TGTGCCACCAGCAGAGGTATCGGGAGGCCCGTCTACAATGAGCAGTTCTTC
-	-	TRBV5-1	TRBJ1-5	CASSLGPILYWPQHF	TGCGCCAGCAGCCTAGGACCGATCCTCTATTGGCCCCAGCATTTT
-	few	TRBV5-1	TRBJ1-1	CASSLVLQGSTEAFF	TGCGCCAGCAGCTTGGTGTTACAGGGAAGTACTGAAGCTTTCTTT
-	many	TRBV7-2	TRBJ1-2	CASSLEERLGYGYTF	TGTGCCAGCAGCTTAGAAGAGAGGCTTGGCTATGGCTACACCTTC
-	few	TRBV7-2	TRBJ2-1	CASSPDIAYNEQFF	TGTGCCAGCAGCCCAGACATTGCCTACAATGAGCAGTTCTTC
-	-	TRBV7-2	TRBJ2-1	CASSSALARKNEQFF	TGTGCCAGCAGTTCCGCATTGGCCCGTAAGAATGAGCAGTTCTTC
TRBD2	-	TRBV7-6	TRBJ2-1	CASSFLSGRVAYNEQFF	TGTGCCAGCAGCTTTCTTAGCGGGAGGGTGGCCTACAATGAGCAGTTCTTC
-	-	TRBV6-2/TRBV6-3	TRBJ2-4	CASSPRRLAKNIQYF	TGTGCCAGCAGTCCAAGGCGCCTAGCCAAAAACATTCAGTACTTC
TRBD1	-	TRBV19	TRBJ1-1	CASTDRGGRDTEAFF	TGTGCCAGTACTGACAGGGGGGGACGGGACACTGAAGCTTTCTTT
-	few	TRBV7-9	TRBJ2-6	CASSPGPISGANVLTF	TGTGCCAGCAGCCCGGGACCGATCTCTGGGGCCAACGTCCTGACTTTC
-	few	TRBV24-1	TRBJ1-2	CATGPAGYGYTF	TGTGCCACGGGCCCGGCGGGCTATGGCTACACCTTC
TRBD1	many	TRBV5-1	TRBJ2-1	CASAQGAYNEQFF	TGCGCCAGCGCACAGGGGGCCTACAATGAGCAGTTCTTC
-	many	TRBV27	TRBJ1-4	CASTRSEGEKLFF	TGTGCCAGCACCCGCTCCGAGGGAGAAAAACTGTTTTTT
-	once	TRBV30	TRBJ2-5	CAWSEQGETQYF	TGTGCCTGGAGTGAACAGGGAGAGACCCAGTACTTC
TRBD1	few	TRBV7-9	TRBJ1-1	CASSSGQGVLTEAFF	TGTGCCAGCAGCTCGGGACAGGGGGTGCTCACTGAAGCTTTCTTT
-	many	TRBV4-3	TRBJ2-5	CASSQSGVQETQYF	TGCGCCAGCAGCCAAAGTGGGGTCCAAGAGACCCAGTACTTC
TRBD1	few	TRBV7-9	TRBJ2-3	CASSFGTGSTDTQYF	TGTGCCAGCAGCTTTGGGACAGGGTCCACAGATACGCAGTATTTT
-	few	TRBV20-1	TRBJ2-1	CSASIRGIGEQFF	TGCAGTGCTAGTATCCGCGGCATAGGTGAGCAGTTCTTC
TRBD2	-	TRBV5-1	TRBJ2-5	CASSRLATGIQETQYF	TGCGCCAGCAGCCGACTAGCGACCGGAATACAAGAGACCCAGTACTTC
-	-	TRBV4-2	TRBJ2-7	CASSQASSYEQYF	TGTGCCAGCAGCCAGGCCAGCTCCTACGAGCAGTACTTC
TRBD1	many	TRBV20-1	TRBJ1-4	CSARDGTDGEKLFF	TGCAGTGCTAGAGACGGGACAGACGGTGAAAAACTGTTTTTT
TRBD2	-	TRBV10-3	TRBJ2-3	CAISAGLAGGQTDTQYF	TGTGCCATCAGTGCGGGACTAGCGGGAGGGCAGACGGATACGCAGTATTTT
-	many	TRBV12-3/TRBV12-4	TRBJ2-1	CASSLGANEQFF	TGTGCCAGCAGTTTGGGGGCGAATGAGCAGTTCTTC
-	-	TRBV5-6	TRBJ2-7	CASSPRQGRNYEQYF	TGTGCCAGCAGCCCCCGTCAGGGTCGAAACTACGAGCAGTACTTC
-	few	TRBV20-1	TRBJ2-1	CSALPGQGMRNEQFF	TGCAGTGCCCTCCCGGGGCAGGGGATGAGGAATGAGCAGTTCTTC
-	many	TRBV12-3/TRBV12-4	TRBJ2-1	CASSPRVYNEQFF	TGTGCCAGCAGCCCAAGGGTCTACAATGAGCAGTTCTTC
TRBD2	many	TRBV12-3/TRBV12-4	TRBJ2-1	CASSFVWAGGPNNEQFF	TGTGCCAGCAGCTTCGTCTGGGCGGGAGGGCCTAACAATGAGCAGTTCTTC
-	few	TRBV20-1	TRBJ1-1	CSARKGWDTEAFF	TGCAGTGCTAGAAAGGGTTGGGACACTGAAGCTTTCTTT
-	few	TRBV10-3	TRBJ2-7	CAISSIHPGTAAYEQYF	TGTGCCATCAGTTCCATTCATCCCGGGACGGCGGCCTACGAGCAGTACTTC
-	few	TRBV20-1	TRBJ1-5	CSARGSGPQHF	TGCAGTGCTAGGGGTTCTGGACCCCAGCATTTT
-	-	TRBV7-2	TRBJ2-3	CASSPSRLAGADTQYF	TGTGCCAGCAGCCCCTCCCGGTTAGCAGGGGCTGATACGCAGTATTTT
TRBD2	few	TRBV20-1	TRBJ2-3	CSALRLAGETDTQYF	TGCAGTGCTCTCCGACTAGCGGGAGAGACAGATACGCAGTATTTT
-	-	TRBV18	TRBJ2-3	CASSPSSVIDTQYF	TGTGCCAGCTCACCGTCAAGCGTAATAGATACGCAGTATTTT
-	-	TRBV5-1	TRBJ1-2	CASSFRGVGGTYGYTF	TGCGCCAGCAGCTTCAGAGGGGTGGGGGGGACCTATGGCTACACCTTC
-	few	TRBV7-2	TRBJ1-6	CASSLKVAGRYNSPLHF	TGTGCCAGCAGCTTAAAGGTGGCAGGCCGCTATAATTCACCCCTCCACTTT
TRBD2	-	TRBV11-2	TRBJ2-4	CASSLRPLAGGEAKNIQYF	TGTGCCAGCAGCTTACGGCCTCTAGCGGGAGGGGAGGCCAAAAACATTCAGTACTTC
TRBD1	-	TRBV12-3/TRBV12-4	TRBJ2-7	CASSPLGDSPYEQYF	TGTGCCAGCAGCCCTCTGGGGGACAGTCCCTACGAGCAGTACTTC
-	few	TRBV5-1	TRBJ2-3	CASSLITGYSTDTQYF	TGCGCCAGCAGCTTAATTACTGGGTACAGCACAGATACGCAGTATTTT
TRBD1	many	TRBV29-1	TRBJ2-6	CSVEGQGSGANVLTF	TGCAGCGTTGAGGGACAGGGGTCTGGGGCCAACGTCCTGACTTTC
TRBD2	few	TRBV10-3	TRBJ2-2	CATTSGRAGGELFF	TGTGCCACCACTAGCGGGAGGGCCGGCGGGGAGCTGTTTTTT
-	few	TRBV4-1	TRBJ2-7	CASSQGDLGIYYEQYF	TGCGCCAGCAGCCAAGGGGACCTTGGCATATACTACGAGCAGTACTTC
-	-	TRBV29-1	TRBJ2-2	CSVEGSRGNTGELFF	TGCAGCGTTGAAGGATCTAGGGGAAACACCGGGGAGCTGTTTTTT
TRBD2	few	TRBV7-2	TRBJ2-1	CASSKAGTSGANEQFF	TGTGCCAGCAGCAAAGCCGGGACTAGCGGGGCGAATGAGCAGTTCTTC
-	-	TRBV15	TRBJ1-3	CATSGTGNTIYF	TGTGCCACCAGCGGCACCGGAAACACCATATATTTT